One and the same sample provided the 5 T cell receptor beta chains below, sequenced in a study of Ad26.COV2.S vaccination and SARS-CoV-2 variants. The method was immunoSEQ multiplex PCR; TCRdb's version includes in-frame clones alone and lacks a portion of them. The data hold 400,000 to 450,000 clones, with around nine tenths observed a single time. Regarding treatment: some 20 received Ad26.COV2.S at low or high dose, single or two shots; roughly five received placebo; per-sample allocation not given. Day 63 after the first vaccine or placebo injection was the time point for sampling. The specimen was peripheral blood, collected in a trial of Ad26.COV2.S vaccine versus placebo. Source of these receptors: a person between 18 and 59 years old who received the Ad26.COV2.S COVID-19 vaccine or a placebo.

The rearrangement uses TRBV6-5 and TRBJ1-1; tentatively, D is TRBD1 (5 bases). Trimming pared 8 bases from V and 1 base from J, leaving 17 bases between. Per the germline V gene, CDR1 is MNHEY and CDR2 is SVGAGI. The CDR3 is made up of 15 amino acids. CDR3 sequence: CASLSRGAGNTEAFF. The CDR3 nucleotides read TGTGCCAGCCTATCACGCGGGGCCGGGAACACTGAAGCTTTCTTT.

The chain couples TRBV5-5 to TRBJ2-3, with 7 bases that match TRBD2. Germline CDR1 SGHKS, CDR2 YYEKEE (reference sequence). CDR3 length: 16 amino acids. Trimming cost V 0 bases and J 4 bases; bases outside gene matches: 8. CDR3 DNA: TGTGCCAGCAGCTTGGCGGTCGCGGGAGTCGCAGATACGCAGTATTTT. The encoded protein is CASSLAVAGVADTQYF.

V is TRBV2 and J is TRBJ1-5; no definite D call. V shed 3 bases and J shed 4 bases, with 10 bases lying between them. The germline gives CDR1 SNHLY, CDR2 FYNNEI. This CDR3 contains 14 residues. The DNA for the CDR3 is TGTGCCAGCAGTGAGCGGCGACTAAATCAGCCCCAGCATTTT. Translated, it gives CASSERRLNQPQHF.

This chain connects TRBV30 to TRBJ2-1; D gene uncertain. Germline CDR1 and CDR2: GTSNPN and SVGIG (reference sequence). V was clipped by 0 bases and J by 13 bases, with 10 bases between them. There are 11 residues in the CDR3. The CDR3 DNA is TGTGCCTGGAGTGTCGCCAGGAGACAGTTCTTC. It encodes CAWSVARRQFF.

The chain has TRBV5-4 and TRBJ1-1, with a possible D match to TRBD1 (6 bases). Germline CDR1 SGHNT, CDR2 YYREEE (reference sequence). The CDR3 is 14 residues long. Trimming removed 0 bases at V and 2 bases at J, with 8 bases between. CDR3 loop: CASSLGGANTEAFF. The DNA of the CDR3 is TGTGCCAGCAGCTTGGGGGGGGCAAACACTGAAGCTTTCTTT.